The source of this T cell receptor (beta chain) is a study of blood T cell repertoires in COVID-19. Across the whole study: Italy, Spain and the United States were the sources of the convalescent and acute COVID-19 samples. From T cells, B-cell-depleted T cells, or PBMCs came the material, which was cDNA or gDNA.

Original data processing: Counts of nucleated cells, estimated from reference gene primer amplification, were obtained. Method: immunoSEQ multiplex PCR; TCRdb's copy keeps in-frame clones and lacks some. V and J calls and clone size are given by that table; D and trimming were obtained from the DNA. The repertoire includes about 230,000 clones, 83% of them detected once, and just under 7.5% sits in the top ten. Germline V lookup: CDR1 LNHDA, CDR2 SQIVND (reference sequence). The trim removed 7 bases at V and 7 bases at J, leaving 6 bases unmatched. This CDR3 is built from 13 residues. Sequenced input: peripheral blood. The rearrangement uses TRBV19 and TRBJ2-4; TRBD1 aligns across 8 bases. The receptor comes from a woman between 50 and 59 years old with acute or convalescent COVID-19. The CDR3 sequence is CASTPGDRNIQYF. The CDR3 DNA reads TGTGCCAGTACACCAGGGGACAGGAACATTCAGTACTTC.